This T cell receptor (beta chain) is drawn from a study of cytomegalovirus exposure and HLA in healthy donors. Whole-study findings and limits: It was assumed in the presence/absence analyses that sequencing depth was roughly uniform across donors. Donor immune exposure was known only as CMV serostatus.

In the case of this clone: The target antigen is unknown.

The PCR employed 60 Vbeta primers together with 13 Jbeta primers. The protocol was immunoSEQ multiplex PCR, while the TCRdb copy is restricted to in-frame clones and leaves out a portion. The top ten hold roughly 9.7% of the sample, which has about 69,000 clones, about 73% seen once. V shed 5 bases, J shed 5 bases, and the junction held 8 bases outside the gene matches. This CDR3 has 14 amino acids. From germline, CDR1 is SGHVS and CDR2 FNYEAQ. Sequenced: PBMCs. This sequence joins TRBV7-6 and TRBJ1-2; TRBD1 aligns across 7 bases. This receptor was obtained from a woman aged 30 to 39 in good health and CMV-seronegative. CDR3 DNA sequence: TGTGCCAGCAGCCCGGGACAGAATCCTTATGGCTACACCTTC. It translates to CASSPGQNPYGYTF.